The 28 T cell receptor beta chains below all came from one sample that was sequenced in a study of blood T cell repertoires in COVID-19. The method was immunoSEQ multiplex PCR; TCRdb's version includes in-frame clones alone and lacks a portion of them. The sample records approximately 200,000 clones, roughly 77% being singletons. Sequencing was carried out using peripheral blood. The source is an elderly woman with COVID-19, enrolled during active disease.

This rearrangement joins TRBV5-1 to TRBJ1-4; 8 positions agree with TRBD1. The germline gives CDR1 SGHRS, CDR2 YFSETQ. Trimming removed 0 bases from V and 2 bases from J; junction bases left unmatched: 3. The CDR3 length is 16 residues. This CDR3 is CASSLAGGRTNEKLFF. Here the CDR3 DNA reads TGCGCCAGCAGCTTGGCAGGGGGCCGGACTAATGAAAAACTGTTTTTT.

The chain combines TRBV5-5 with TRBJ1-2; 10 nucleotides match TRBD1. Germline CDR1 and CDR2: SGHKS and YYEKEE (reference sequence). The junction had 8 bases not matched to a gene; V was cut back by 4 bases and J by 5 bases. CDR3 length: 15 amino acids. The CDR3 loop is CASSIRPGQGYGYTF. The CDR3 DNA reads as TGTGCCAGCAGCATTAGACCGGGACAGGGGTATGGCTACACCTTC.

The CDR3 loop is CASSYSIGGGSYEQYF. In nucleotides, the CDR3 is TGTGCCAGCAGTTACTCGATCGGCGGAGGGTCCTACGAGCAGTACTTC. The chain carries TRBV6-2 or TRBV6-3 and TRBJ2-7, with D possibly matching TRBD2 (6 bases). CDR1 and CDR2 (germline): MNHEY, SVGEGT. The ends were cut back, 0 bases at V and 1 base at J, with 13 bases in the middle. The CDR3 has 16 residues.

This chain connects TRBV6-5 to TRBJ2-5; possible D gene TRBD2, 5 bases. The CDR3 contains 14 residues. Germline assignment: CDR1 MNHEY and CDR2 SVGAGI. V shed 6 bases and J shed 5 bases, with 16 bases lying between them. The CDR3 loop is CASSRAVRGETQYF. In DNA, the CDR3 is TGTGCCAGCAGCCGGGCCGTACGAGGGGAGACCCAGTACTTC.

V is TRBV27 and J is TRBJ2-3, with D maybe TRBD1 (5 bases). CDR3 length: 14 residues. V lost 4 bases and J lost 1, with 9 bases in between. Germline CDR1 reads MNHEY; CDR2 reads SMNVEV (reference sequence). As DNA, the CDR3 is TGTGCCAGCAGTTCAGGGCGCGGCACAGATACGCAGTATTTT. This gives the protein CASSSGRGTDTQYF.

The rearrangement links TRBV5-1 to TRBJ2-7, with 7 bases fitting TRBD1. The germline CDR1 and CDR2 sequences are SGHRS and YFSETQ. V shed 5 bases, J shed 5 bases, and the junction held 13 bases outside the gene matches. This CDR3 comprises 15 residues. CDR3 in DNA: TGCGCCAGCAGACCCCCAGAACAGGGGAATCACGAGCAGTACTTC. Protein product: CASRPPEQGNHEQYF.

The CDR3 coding sequence is TGTGCCAGCAGACTAGCGGGGGGCTACAATGAGCAGTTCTTC. Translating gives CASRLAGGYNEQFF. The chain employs TRBV2 and TRBJ2-1; 12 bases fit TRBD2. The V segment lost 6 bases and the J segment 3 bases; nucleotides outside the gene matches: 0. From germline, CDR1 is SNHLY and CDR2 FYNNEI. The CDR3 runs to 14 residues.

The J gene is TRBJ2-7, the V gene TRBV18; perhaps TRBD1 as D (6 bases). V lost 3 bases and J lost 6, with 12 bases in between. This CDR3 comprises 13 residues. Germline CDR1 KGHSH, CDR2 LQKENI. This CDR3 reads CASSPQGQGEQYF. Written as DNA, the CDR3 is TGTGCCAGCTCACCCCAGGGGCAGGGCGAGCAGTACTTC.

In nucleotides, the CDR3 is TGTGCCAGCAGCGACCTCGGGGACAGGGGGGCCTCTAACTATGGCTACACCTTC. Translating it yields CASSDLGDRGASNYGYTF. This chain uses TRBV5-4 with TRBJ1-2; the match to TRBD1 covers 11 bases. Germline V gene data show CDR1 as SGHNT and CDR2 as YYREEE (reference sequence). With V trimmed by 4 bases and J by 0 bases, 11 bases remained unmatched. The CDR3 runs to 18 residues.

The J gene is TRBJ2-7, the V gene TRBV27, with a tentative D call TRBD1 (7 bases). CDR1 MNHEY and CDR2 SMNVEV come from the germline V gene (reference sequence). Trimming cost V 4 bases and J 2 bases, with 12 bases left between them. CDR3 size: 14 residues. CDR3 DNA sequence: TGTGCCAGCAGTTCGACAGGGAGGACCTACGAGCAGTACTTC. This codes for CASSSTGRTYEQYF.

This clone was picked up a small number of times. The chain uses TRBV11-3 and TRBJ2-7, with D possibly matching TRBD2 (5 bases). V dropped 5 bases and J dropped 6 bases, with 11 bases sitting between them. This CDR3 comprises 12 residues. Per the germline V gene, CDR1 is SGHNT and CDR2 is YENEEA. As DNA, the CDR3 is TGTGCCAGCAGCGAGGGAGAGGGCGAGCAGTACTTC. Encoded protein: CASSEGEGEQYF.

The V gene is TRBV7-8, the J gene TRBJ1-4; no reliable D call. The germline gives CDR1 SGHVS, CDR2 FQNEAQ. V was clipped by 2 bases and J by 3 bases, with 10 bases between them. The CDR3 is made up of 15 amino acids. CDR3 nucleotide sequence: TGTGCCAGCAGCTTAAACGGGGAGGCTAATGAAAAACTGTTTTTT. This encodes CASSLNGEANEKLFF.

This clone was observed a few times. The V call is TRBV12-3 or TRBV12-4, the J call TRBJ1-2, with D unresolved. V shed 6 bases and J shed 12 bases, with 20 bases lying between them. The CDR3 extends over 13 amino acids. CDR3 protein: CASSPIQWPFDTF. The CDR3 DNA follows: TGTGCCAGCAGCCCTATACAGTGGCCCTTTGACACCTTC.

The J gene is TRBJ2-3, the V gene TRBV7-9, with TRBD2 identical over 7 bases. The V gene's germline CDR1 is SEHNR and CDR2 FQNEAQ (reference sequence). This CDR3 is built from 15 residues. J gave up 3 bases and V 5 bases, and 8 bases lay outside the gene matches. The CDR3 nucleotides read TGTGCCAGCAGCATCCGGACTAGTACGACAGATACGCAGTATTTT. Translation: CASSIRTSTTDTQYF. Complete variable domain (other parts from reference TRBV7-9 and TRBJ2-3): DTGVSQNPRHKITKRGQNVTFRCDPISEHNRLYWYRQTLGQGPEFLTYFQNEAQLEKSRLLSDRFSAERPKGSFSTLEIQRTEQGDSAMYLCASSIRTSTTDTQYFGPGTRLTVL.

This clone was counted only a few times. The J gene is TRBJ2-7, the V gene TRBV9; D might be TRBD1 (6 bases). From germline, CDR1 is SGDLS and CDR2 YYNGEE. V lost 4 bases and J 9 bases, leaving 17 bases between the germline ends. This CDR3 contains 13 residues. CDR3 bases: TGTGCCAGCAGCCCCCGTATGGGGGCCGGGCAGTACTTC. Amino acids: CASSPRMGAGQYF.

This clone was counted only a few times. V and J are TRBV30 and TRBJ1-1; D is uncertain. CDR1 and CDR2 (germline): GTSNPN, SVGIG (reference sequence). This CDR3 has 13 residues. Trimming stripped 1 base from V and 3 bases from J, with 9 bases between. The chain's CDR3 is CAWSDGVYTEAFF. The CDR3, as DNA: TGTGCCTGGAGTGACGGGGTGTACACTGAAGCTTTCTTT.

Many counts were recorded for this clone. V is TRBV4-1 and J is TRBJ2-1; D is unclear. This CDR3 is 17 amino acids long. Trimming stripped 0 bases from V and 4 bases from J, with 16 bases between. CDR1 and CDR2 (germline): MGHRA, YSYEKL. The CDR3 region is CASSQEVERGAYNEQFF. CDR3 coding DNA: TGCGCCAGCAGCCAAGAGGTTGAGCGAGGAGCTTACAATGAGCAGTTCTTC.

The J gene is TRBJ2-3, the V gene TRBV24-1; 9 bases align to TRBD1. Germline lookup yields CDR1 KGHDR and CDR2 SFDVKD. CDR3 length: 14 residues. V was clipped by 7 bases and J by 3 bases; unmatched bases: 4. The CDR3 nucleotides read TGTGCCACCAGATCCGACAGGGGGACAGATACGCAGTATTTT. This gives the protein CATRSDRGTDTQYF.

The rearrangement uses TRBV12-5 and TRBJ2-3; 13 bases fit TRBD2. With 4 bases clipped from V and 2 bases from J, the junction kept 3 bases outside the gene matches. This CDR3 is built from 16 residues. Germline-derived CDR1 and CDR2 are LGHNT and FRNRAP. CDR3 sequence (DNA): TGTGCTAGTGGTTCGGGACTAGCGGGACACACAGATACGCAGTATTTT. Its protein product is CASGSGLAGHTDTQYF. The full variable domain, its missing parts supplied by reference TRBV12-5 and TRBJ2-3, is DARVTQTPRHKVTEMGQEVTMRCQPILGHNTVFWYRQTMMQGLELLAYFRNRAPLDDSGMPKDRFSAEMPDATLATLKIQPSEPRDSAVYFCASGSGLAGHTDTQYFGPGTRLTVL.

This chain joins TRBV24-1 and TRBJ2-5, with 9 bases that match TRBD1. CDR3 length: 17 amino acids. With V trimmed by 2 bases and J by 2 bases, 8 bases remained unmatched. The germline CDR1 and CDR2 sequences are KGHDR and SFDVKD. CDR3 bases: TGTGCCACCAGTGATTCGGACAGGGGTTGGGTACAAGAGACCCAGTACTTC. Its translation is CATSDSDRGWVQETQYF.

The chain couples TRBV27 to TRBJ1-2; no clear D gene. Trimming cost V 3 bases and J 4 bases, with 9 bases left between them. The CDR3 has 13 amino acids. The germline gives CDR1 MNHEY, CDR2 SMNVEV (reference sequence). The CDR3 DNA follows: TGTGCCAGCAGTTTCGAGGGTGGCTATGGCTACACCTTC. Amino acids: CASSFEGGYGYTF.

J is TRBJ2-7 and V is TRBV4-1; a possible D gene is TRBD1 (6 bases). V was trimmed by 5 bases and J by 2 bases, leaving 22 bases between them. Per the germline V gene, CDR1 is MGHRA and CDR2 is YSYEKL. The CDR3 is 17 amino acids. In DNA form, the CDR3 reads TGCGCCAGCAGCACCGGGACAAAGGGCCCATTTACCTACGAGCAGTACTTC. This sequence encodes CASSTGTKGPFTYEQYF.

The rearrangement links TRBV3-1 (or the pseudogene TRBV3-2) to TRBJ2-1, with 9 bases lining up with TRBD2. Unmatched junction bases numbered 11, after V lost 3 bases and J lost 2 bases. Germline V gives CDR1 LGHDT, CDR2 YNNKEL (reference sequence). The CDR3 extends over 18 amino acids. CDR3 amino acids: CASSQRLAGSTTYNEQFF. The CDR3 coding sequence is TGTGCCAGCAGCCAGCGGCTAGCGGGGAGTACTACCTACAATGAGCAGTTCTTC.

This clone was recorded a few times. The chain couples TRBV27 to TRBJ2-7; D perhaps matches TRBD1 (6 bases). CDR3 size: 15 residues. Trimming left V 5 bases short and J 2 bases short, with 16 bases between. The germline CDR1 and CDR2 sequences are MNHEY and SMNVEV (reference sequence). The CDR3 is CASSPTGQVAYEQYF. The CDR3 DNA reads TGTGCCAGCAGTCCCACGGGACAAGTTGCCTACGAGCAGTACTTC.

The chain uses TRBV30 and TRBJ2-5; D ambiguous. Germline CDR1 is GTSNPN and CDR2 is SVGIG (reference sequence). V was trimmed by 2 bases and J by 2 bases, leaving 6 bases between them. CDR3 length equals 12 residues. The CDR3 reads CAWSTQQETQYF. The CDR3 coding sequence is TGTGCCTGGAGTACACAGCAAGAGACCCAGTACTTC.

The chain combines TRBV5-1 with TRBJ2-1, with TRBD1 matching over 7 bases. The V and J ends lost 3 bases and 5 bases, in that order; junction bases with no gene match: 5. The CDR3 consists of 14 residues. The germline gives CDR1 SGHRS, CDR2 YFSETQ. CDR3 residues: CASSSVTGNNEQFF. The CDR3, as DNA: TGCGCCAGCAGCTCGGTGACAGGGAACAATGAGCAGTTCTTC.

V gene TRBV27 combines with J gene TRBJ2-3; D is possibly TRBD2 (6 bases). From germline, CDR1 is MNHEY and CDR2 SMNVEV (reference sequence). Trimming removed 0 bases at V and 0 bases at J, with 28 bases between. This CDR3 is 22 amino acids long. The CDR3 sequence is CASSLSVFGLGGRFPSTDTQYF. DNA for the CDR3: TGTGCCAGCAGTTTATCAGTCTTCGGTTTGGGAGGACGCTTCCCTAGCACAGATACGCAGTATTTT.

The chain combines TRBV3-1 (or the pseudogene TRBV3-2) with TRBJ2-5; D is perhaps TRBD1 (6 bases). Trimming took off 1 base at V and 2 bases at J, with 11 bases between the two ends. CDR1 is LGHDT, CDR2 YNNKEL, per germline (reference sequence). The CDR3 extends over 15 amino acids. The CDR3 nucleotides read TGTGCCAGCAGCCAAGCCCGGACAGAGCAAGAGACCCAGTACTTC. This sequence encodes CASSQARTEQETQYF.